This TCR beta chain was sequenced in a study of OX40 agonist ivuxolimab in advanced cancers. There are 14 residues in the CDR3. CDR1 MRHNA and CDR2 SNTAGT come from the germline V gene. Generated by immunoSEQ multiplex PCR, the TCRdb table keeps only in-frame clones and is missing some. The sample consists of tens of thousands of clones, nearly 85% of them appearing once. Regarding this clone: One end of the junction fails to match germline, which may point to a read error.

The sequenced sample was CD4+ or CD8+ T cells sorted from blood, obtained in a trial of the OX40 agonist ivuxolimab. The sequence came from an adult with an advanced solid tumor such as melanoma, head and neck, liver or kidney cancer. V usage is TRBV6-4 and J usage is TRBJ2-5, with a weak D call TRBD1 (6 bases). CDR3 in amino acids: CASSLGGEQVTQYF. The CDR3 DNA sequence: TGTGCCAGCAGTTTAGGGGGAGAACAAGTGACCCAGTACTTC.